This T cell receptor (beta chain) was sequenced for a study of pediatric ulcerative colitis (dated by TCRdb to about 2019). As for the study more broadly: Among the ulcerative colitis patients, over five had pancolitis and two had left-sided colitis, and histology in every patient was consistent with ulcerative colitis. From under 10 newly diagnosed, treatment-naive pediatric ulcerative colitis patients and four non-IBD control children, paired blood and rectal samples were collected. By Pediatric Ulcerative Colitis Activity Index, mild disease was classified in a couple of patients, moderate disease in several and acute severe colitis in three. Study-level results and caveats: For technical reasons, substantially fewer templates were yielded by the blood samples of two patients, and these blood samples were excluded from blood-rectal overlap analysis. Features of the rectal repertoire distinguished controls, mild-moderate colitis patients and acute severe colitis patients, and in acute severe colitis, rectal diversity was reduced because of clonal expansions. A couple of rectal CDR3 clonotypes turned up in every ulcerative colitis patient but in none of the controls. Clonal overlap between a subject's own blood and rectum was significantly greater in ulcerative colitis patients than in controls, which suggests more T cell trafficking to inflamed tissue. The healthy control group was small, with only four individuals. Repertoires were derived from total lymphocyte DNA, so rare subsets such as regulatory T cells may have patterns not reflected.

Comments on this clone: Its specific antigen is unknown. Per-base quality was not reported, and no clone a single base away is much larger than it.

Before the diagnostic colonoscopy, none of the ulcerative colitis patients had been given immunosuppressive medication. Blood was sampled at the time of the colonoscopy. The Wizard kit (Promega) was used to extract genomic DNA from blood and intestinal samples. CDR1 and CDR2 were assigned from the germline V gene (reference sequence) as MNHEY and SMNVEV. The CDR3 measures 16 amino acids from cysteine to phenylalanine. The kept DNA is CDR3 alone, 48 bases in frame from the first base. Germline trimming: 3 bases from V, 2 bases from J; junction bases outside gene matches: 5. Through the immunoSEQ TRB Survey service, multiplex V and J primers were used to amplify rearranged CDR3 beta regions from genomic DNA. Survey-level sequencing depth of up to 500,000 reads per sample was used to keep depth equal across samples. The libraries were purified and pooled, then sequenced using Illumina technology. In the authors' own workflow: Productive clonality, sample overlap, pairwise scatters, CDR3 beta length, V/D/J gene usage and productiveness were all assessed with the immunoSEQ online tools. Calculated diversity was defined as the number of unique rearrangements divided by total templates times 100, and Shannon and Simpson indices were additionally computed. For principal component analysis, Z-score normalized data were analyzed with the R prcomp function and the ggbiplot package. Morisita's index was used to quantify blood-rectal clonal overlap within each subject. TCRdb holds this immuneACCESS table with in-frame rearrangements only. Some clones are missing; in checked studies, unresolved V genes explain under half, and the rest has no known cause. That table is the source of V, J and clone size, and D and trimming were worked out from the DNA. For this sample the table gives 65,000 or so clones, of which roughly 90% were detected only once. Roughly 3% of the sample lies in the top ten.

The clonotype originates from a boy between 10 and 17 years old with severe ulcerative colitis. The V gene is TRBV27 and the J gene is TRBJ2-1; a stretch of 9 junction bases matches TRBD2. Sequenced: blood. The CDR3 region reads CASSFGSGSPYNEQFF. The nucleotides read TGTGCCAGCAGTTTTGGTAGCGGGAGCCCCTACAATGAGCAGTTCTTC.